This T cell receptor beta chain was observed in a study of monozygotic twins with inflammatory bowel disease. After re-calling the 5' RACE reads, TCRdb lists one entry per CDR3 protein, DNA absent. This sample's table reports some 200,000 distinct CDR3 sequences. Per the germline V gene, CDR1 is SEHNR and CDR2 is FQNEAQ (reference sequence). The CDR3 has 16 amino acids. Findings and limits, study-wide: Differing T cell subtypes remained indistinguishable. IBD patients shared fewer clonotypes with others than healthy twins, especially with disease activity.

Concerning this clonotype: Its specificity is not known.

The clonotype was recovered from a human donor with ulcerative colitis or Crohn's disease, or a healthy co-twin of an affected twin (not recorded which). V is TRBV7-9 and J is TRBJ2-7; TCRdb proposes TRBD1, but this gene call is untestable without DNA. Sequenced: blood. This chain's CDR3 is CASSLLGGQATYEQYF.